Described below is a single T cell receptor (beta chain) sequence and its context. Its specificity is not known. Previously, flow cytometry had revealed CD8+CD57+ cell expansion in the patients chosen for sequencing. Genomic DNA, serving as template, underwent TCR beta VDJ and CDR3 profiling. TCRdb re-derived calls from the reads in MiXCR, one entry per CDR3 protein. The data contain under 350,000 distinct CDR3 sequences, roughly 61% of them singletons. The entry originates in a study of CD8+CD57+ T cells in acquired aplastic anemia. Study results and limitations: No significant difference in CD8+ Simpson's diversity was found between patients and controls.

Germline V gene data show CDR1 as DFQATT and CDR2 as SNEGSKA (reference sequence). V lost 1 base and J lost 7, with 11 bases in between. This CDR3 region has 13 residues. Sequences were obtained from sorted CD4+, CD8+, or CD8+CD57+ T cells (not recorded which) from PBMCs. The V call is TRBV20-1, the J call TRBJ2-1, with unresolved D. This clonotype originated in a human donor with aplastic anemia. CDR3 nucleotides: TGCAGTGCTAGAGGCCGGAAGAGGAATGAGCAGTTCTTC. The encoded protein is CSARGRKRNEQFF.